The 7 T cell receptor beta chains below come from one sample, sequenced in a study of blood T cell repertoires in COVID-19. The table came from immunoSEQ multiplex PCR; TCRdb's copy has only in-frame clones and leaves some out. The sample has about 380,000 clones, around 90% seen once. What was sequenced was peripheral blood. Receptors were obtained from a man in his late teens or twenties with active or convalescent COVID-19.

V gene TRBV11-3 combines with J gene TRBJ2-7; 8 nucleotides line up with TRBD1. V gave up 4 bases and J gave up 2 bases; unmatched junction bases: 7. CDR1 and CDR2 (germline): SGHNT, YENEEA. The CDR3 contains 15 residues. DNA for the CDR3: TGTGCCAGCAGCTACGGGACAGGAAAAACCTACGAGCAGTACTTC. Protein: CASSYGTGKTYEQYF.

V gene TRBV28 combines with J gene TRBJ1-2, with a tentative D call TRBD1 (6 bases). Germline assignment: CDR1 MDHEN and CDR2 SYDVKM. The V end lost 4 bases, the J end lost 4 bases, and 19 bases lay between the germline ends. The CDR3 extends over 16 amino acids. The CDR3 nucleotides are TGTGCCAGCAGTTCACCACAGGGAGTCGTTGGCTATGGCTACACCTTC. Encoded protein: CASSSPQGVVGYGYTF.

Worth noting for this clone: The germline gene is not matched at one end of the junction; a read error may be the cause. CDR3 sequence reads: CASSPTSKDTQYF. The CDR3 DNA reads TGTGCCAGCAGCCCGACTAGCAAAGATACGCAGTATTTT. V usage is TRBV12-3 or TRBV12-4 and J usage is TRBJ2-3; 7 positions agree with TRBD2. This CDR3 has 13 residues.

The chain is built from TRBV7-2 and TRBJ1-6; perhaps TRBD1 as D (5 bases). The CDR3 contains 13 residues. Trimming cost V 6 bases and J 6 bases, with 9 bases left between them. CDR1 is SGHTA and CDR2 is FQGNSA in the germline V gene. The CDR3 protein is CASRPGVNSPLHF. The CDR3 DNA follows: TGTGCCAGCAGACCGGGGGTTAATTCACCCCTCCACTTT.

J is TRBJ2-2 and V is TRBV5-5; the match to TRBD1 covers 12 bases. The V and J ends lost 1 base and 5 bases, in that order; junction bases with no gene match: 9. Germline loops: CDR1 SGHKS, CDR2 YYEKEE (reference sequence). The CDR3 covers 18 residues. In DNA form, the CDR3 reads TGTGCCAGCAGCTTGTGGGACAGGGGGCGTCGATTGACCGGGGAGCTGTTTTTT. Amino acid sequence: CASSLWDRGRRLTGELFF.

Turning to this clone: The same CDR3 is also encoded by other DNA sequences in this sample. V gene TRBV19 combines with J gene TRBJ2-7; TRBD2 aligns across 11 bases. The V gene's germline CDR1 is LNHDA and CDR2 SQIVND (reference sequence). Trimming took 4 bases from V and 2 from J; bases not matched to a gene: 4. The CDR3 has 15 residues. The CDR3: CASSTLAGGPYEQYF. CDR3 in DNA: TGTGCCAGTAGTACCCTAGCGGGAGGACCCTACGAGCAGTACTTC.

CDR3 region: CASSPSPGTGWGGQYF. CDR3 sequence (DNA): TGTGCCAGCAGTCCCTCCCCCGGGACAGGGTGGGGAGGGCAGTATTTT. This sequence joins TRBV27 and TRBJ2-3, with TRBD1 matching over 9 bases. The V and J ends lost 5 bases and 11 bases, in that order; junction bases with no gene match: 17. The CDR3 has 16 residues. CDR1 MNHEY and CDR2 SMNVEV come from the germline V gene (reference sequence).